The TCR beta chain under discussion was sequenced for a study of T cells in Graves' hyperthyroidism and ophthalmopathy. This clonotype showed up just a few times. Looked up from germline, CDR1 is MNHNS and CDR2 is SASEGT. This CDR3 is 13 amino acids long. The V gene end was trimmed by 7 bases and the J gene end by 6 bases; junction bases not matched to a gene: 6. TCR beta CDR3 sequences were amplified from RNA transcripts. An initial round of RT-PCR targeting the TCR CDR3 relied on the HTBI primer set. TCRdb re-analysed the multiplex PCR reads in MiXCR, keeping a single row per CDR3 protein. The sample lists approximately 530,000 distinct CDR3 sequences, about 20% occurring once.

This chain connects TRBV6-1 to TRBJ2-7, with 10 bases lining up with TRBD2. The TCR sequence derives from a man aged 40-49 years with Graves' ophthalmopathy. Sequenced: blood. CDR3 in amino acids: CASTEAGGGEQYF. The CDR3 DNA is TGTGCCAGCACGGAAGCGGGGGGGGGCGAGCAGTACTTC.